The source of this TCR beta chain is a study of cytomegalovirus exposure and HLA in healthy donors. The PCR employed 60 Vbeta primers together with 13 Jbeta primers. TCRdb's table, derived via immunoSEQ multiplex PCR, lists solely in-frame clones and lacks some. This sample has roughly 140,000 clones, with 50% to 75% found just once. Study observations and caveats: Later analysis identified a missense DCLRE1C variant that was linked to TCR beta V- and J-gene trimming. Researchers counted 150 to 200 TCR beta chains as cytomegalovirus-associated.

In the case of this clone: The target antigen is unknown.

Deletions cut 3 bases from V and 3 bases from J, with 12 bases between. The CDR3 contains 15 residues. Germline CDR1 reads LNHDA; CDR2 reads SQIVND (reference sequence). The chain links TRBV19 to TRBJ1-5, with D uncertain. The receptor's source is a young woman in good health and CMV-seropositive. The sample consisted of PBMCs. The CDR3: CASSMGQNLNQPQHF. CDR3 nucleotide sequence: TGTGCCAGTAGTATGGGCCAGAATCTCAATCAGCCCCAGCATTTT. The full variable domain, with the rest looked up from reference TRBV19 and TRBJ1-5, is DGGITQSPKYLFRKEGQNVTLSCEQNLNHDAMYWYRQDPGQGLRLIYYSQIVNDFQKGDIAEGYSVSREKKESFPLTVTSAQKNPTAFYLCASSMGQNLNQPQHFGDGTRLSIL.